This is a list of T cell receptor beta chains from one sample in a study of cytomegalovirus exposure and HLA in healthy donors. Clones were read by immunoSEQ multiplex PCR, and TCRdb kept only the in-frame ones, dropping some. The table records more than 80,000 clones, under 80% of them present only once. The sequenced material came from PBMCs. These receptor sequences come from a woman between 50 and 59 years old in good health and CMV-seropositive. The CDR3 runs from the conserved cysteine through the conserved F or W. The D gene is left open where the match is weak. Only some rows state a clone size, as once, few, many or a class for expanded clones.

j_gene	abundance	v_gene	d_gene	CDR3aa	CDR3nt
TRBJ2-1	.	TRBV5-4	TRBD2	CASSVAGPSSYNEQFF	TGTGCCAGCAGCGTAGCGGGGCCTTCCTCCTACAATGAGCAGTTCTTC
TRBJ2-3	.	TRBV28	TRBD1	CASSTRQGSPGTDTQYF	TGTGCCAGCAGTACCCGACAGGGGTCGCCCGGCACAGATACGCAGTATTTT
TRBJ2-1	.	TRBV5-8	.	CASSLVGDGNEQFF	TGTGCCAGCAGCTTGGTCGGGGATGGCAATGAGCAGTTCTTC
TRBJ1-3	.	TRBV4-1	TRBD1	CASSQLTGDAGNTIYF	TGCGCCAGCAGCCAACTTACAGGGGACGCCGGAAACACCATATATTTT
TRBJ2-2	once	TRBV5-1	.	CASSLRAGTNTGELFF	TGCGCCAGCAGCTTGAGGGCAGGGACTAACACCGGGGAGCTGTTTTTT
TRBJ1-1	.	TRBV19	.	CASSSQGQRNTEAFF	TGTGCCAGTAGTTCACAGGGTCAGAGGAACACTGAAGCTTTCTTT
TRBJ2-2	few	TRBV5-6	TRBD2	CASSLLAGGTGELFF	TGTGCCAGCAGCTTACTAGCGGGGGGCACCGGGGAGCTGTTTTTT
TRBJ1-2	.	TRBV9	TRBD1	CASSVGQAGHGYTF	TGTGCCAGCAGCGTCGGACAGGCGGGGCATGGCTACACCTTC
TRBJ2-2	.	TRBV6-5	.	CAILALNTGELFF	TGTGCCATCTTGGCTTTAAACACCGGGGAGCTGTTTTTT
TRBJ2-3	.	TRBV5-1	.	CASSLTSLGADTQYF	TGCGCCAGCAGCTTGACTTCCCTTGGTGCAGATACGCAGTATTTT
TRBJ1-6	.	TRBV5-8	.	CASSYGPGGNSPLHF	TGTGCCAGCAGCTACGGCCCTGGAGGGAATTCACCCCTCCACTTT
TRBJ1-4	.	TRBV5-1	.	CASSLAGGSGEKLFF	TGCGCCAGCAGCTTGGCCGGGGGGAGCGGTGAAAAACTGTTTTTT
TRBJ1-4	.	TRBV4-2	TRBD1	CAIRTGATNEKLFF	TGTGCCATCCGGACAGGTGCAACTAATGAAAAACTGTTTTTT
TRBJ2-3	.	TRBV30	TRBD1	CAWSRYAGGVSDTQYF	TGTGCCTGGAGTAGATACGCAGGGGGCGTCTCGGATACGCAGTATTTT
TRBJ1-5	once	TRBV30	TRBD1	CAWSRDRGRGQPQHF	TGTGCCTGGAGTCGGGACAGGGGGCGAGGACAGCCCCAGCATTTT
TRBJ2-6	.	TRBV19	TRBD1	CASSILRDREVSGANVLTF	TGTGCCAGTAGCATTCTCCGGGACAGGGAAGTCTCTGGGGCCAACGTCCTGACTTTC
TRBJ1-2	.	TRBV27	.	CASSLRAEANYGYTF	TGTGCCAGCAGTTTGCGGGCGGAAGCTAACTATGGCTACACCTTC
TRBJ2-7	.	TRBV27	TRBD2	CASSTRIGGGAYEQYF	TGTGCCAGCAGTACCCGAATAGGCGGGGGGGCCTACGAGCAGTACTTC
TRBJ1-1	.	TRBV5-8	TRBD1	CASSRDRGYTEAFF	TGTGCCAGCAGCCGGGACAGGGGTTATACTGAAGCTTTCTTT
TRBJ1-4	.	TRBV6-5	.	CASSSQGRAIGKLFF	TGTGCCAGCTCTTCACAGGGCAGGGCAATCGGAAAACTGTTTTTT